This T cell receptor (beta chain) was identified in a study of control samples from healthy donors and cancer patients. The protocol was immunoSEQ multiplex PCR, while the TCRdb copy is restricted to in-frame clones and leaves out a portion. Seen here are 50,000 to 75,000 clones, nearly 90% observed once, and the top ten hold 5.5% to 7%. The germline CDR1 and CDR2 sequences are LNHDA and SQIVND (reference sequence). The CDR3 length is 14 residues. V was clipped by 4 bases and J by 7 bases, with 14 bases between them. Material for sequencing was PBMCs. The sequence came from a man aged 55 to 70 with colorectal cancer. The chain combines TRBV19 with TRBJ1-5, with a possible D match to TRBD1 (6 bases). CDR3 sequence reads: CASSTQQGVQPQHF. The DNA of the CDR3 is TGTGCCAGTAGTACCCAACAGGGAGTGCAGCCCCAGCATTTT.